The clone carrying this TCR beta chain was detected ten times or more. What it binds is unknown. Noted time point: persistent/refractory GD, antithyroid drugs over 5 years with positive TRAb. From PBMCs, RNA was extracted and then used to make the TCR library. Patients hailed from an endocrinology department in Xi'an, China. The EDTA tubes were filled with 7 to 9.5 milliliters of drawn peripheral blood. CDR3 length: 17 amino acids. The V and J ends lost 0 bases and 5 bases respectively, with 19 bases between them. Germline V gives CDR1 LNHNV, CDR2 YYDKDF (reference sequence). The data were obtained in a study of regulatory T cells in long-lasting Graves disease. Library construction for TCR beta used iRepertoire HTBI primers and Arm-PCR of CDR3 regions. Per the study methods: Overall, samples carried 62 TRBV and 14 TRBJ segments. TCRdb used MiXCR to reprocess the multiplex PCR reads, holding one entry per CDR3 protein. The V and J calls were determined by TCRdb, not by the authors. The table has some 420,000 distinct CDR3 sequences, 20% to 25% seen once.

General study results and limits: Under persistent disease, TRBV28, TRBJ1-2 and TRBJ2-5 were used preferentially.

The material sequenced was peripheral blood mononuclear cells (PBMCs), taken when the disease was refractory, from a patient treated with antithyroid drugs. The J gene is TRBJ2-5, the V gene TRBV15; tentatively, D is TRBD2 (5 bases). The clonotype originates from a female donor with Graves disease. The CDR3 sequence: CATSRDDSVPPLETQYF. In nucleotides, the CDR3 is TGTGCCACCAGCAGAGATGATAGCGTTCCTCCACTCGAGACCCAGTACTTC.